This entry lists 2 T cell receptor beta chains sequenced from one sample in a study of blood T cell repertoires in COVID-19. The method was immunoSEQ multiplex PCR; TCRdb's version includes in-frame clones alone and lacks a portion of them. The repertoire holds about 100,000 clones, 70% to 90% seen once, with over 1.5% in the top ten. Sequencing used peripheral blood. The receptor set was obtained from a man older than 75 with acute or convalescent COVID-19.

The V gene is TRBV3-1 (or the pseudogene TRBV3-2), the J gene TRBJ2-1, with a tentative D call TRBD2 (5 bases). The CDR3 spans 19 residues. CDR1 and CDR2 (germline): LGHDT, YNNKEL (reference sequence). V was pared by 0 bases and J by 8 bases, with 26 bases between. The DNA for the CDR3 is TGTGCCAGCAGCCAAGATTTAATAGCGACGCCACGGGTCGGGGATGAGCAGTTCTTC. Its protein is CASSQDLIATPRVGDEQFF.

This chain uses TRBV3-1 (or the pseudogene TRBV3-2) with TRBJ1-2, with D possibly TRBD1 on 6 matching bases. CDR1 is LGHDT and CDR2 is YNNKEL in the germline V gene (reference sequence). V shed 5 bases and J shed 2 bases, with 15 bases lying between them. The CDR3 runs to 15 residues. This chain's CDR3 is CASSRGDIRNYGYTF. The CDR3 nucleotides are TGTGCCAGCAGCAGAGGGGACATTCGAAACTATGGCTACACCTTC.